This T cell receptor beta chain was identified during a study of T cell repertoires in cytomegalovirus infection. As for the study in general: CMV epitopes that were recently identified and HLA-C-restricted were used alongside well-studied HLA-B-restricted ones. CMV infection plus the matching HLA type was flagged by public TCR beta signatures.

TCRdb analysed the reads with MiXCR anew, one entry per CDR3 protein. The sample includes about 830,000 distinct CDR3 sequences, less than 35% of them seen just once. This clonotype has a count of ten or more. The target antigen is unknown. Findings and limits, study-wide: Adding up the frequency of public TCR beta families identified people who carried CMV plus the relevant HLA. Clonotypes of TCR beta that were HLA-C-restricted and CMV-specific dominated the ex vivo response.

The TCR sequence derives from a human donor in good health (CMV status not recorded). Some clones in this sample may be carry-over from other donors' samples. Sequenced here: cultured CD8+ T cells from PBMCs, sampled from culture after CMV antigen stimulation.

The CDR3 region is CASRLPGLASYNEQFF. The CDR3 DNA reads as TGTGCCAGCAGGCTTCCGGGACTAGCCTCCTACAATGAGCAGTTCTTC. V usage is TRBV7-2 and J usage is TRBJ2-1, with TRBD2 identical over 9 bases. Germline trimming cut 6 bases from V and 0 bases from J; bases unmatched to any gene: 6. CDR3 size: 16 residues. CDR1 SGHTA and CDR2 FQGNSA come from the germline V gene.